These T cell receptor beta chains were read from a single sample in a study of shared clonotypes between healthy human individuals. Clones were read by immunoSEQ multiplex PCR, and TCRdb kept only the in-frame ones, dropping some. Among 550,000 to 650,000 clones, roughly 95% were seen once, and the ten largest hold about 0.12%. The sample was naive CD8+ T cells sorted from blood. These receptors came from a woman between 25 and 40 years old in good health. Both conserved end residues are part of each CDR3. The order of the fields is V gene, clone size, D gene, J gene, CDR3 DNA, CDR3 protein. D genes are given only for firm matches. The size of a clone is reported for some rows only, either as once, few or many, or as a class for expanded clones.

TRBV2	-	TRBD2	TRBJ2-1	TGTGCCAGCAGAGGGGCGAGGACTAGCGGGAGGGGGAACGATGAGCAGTTCTTC	CASRGARTSGRGNDEQFF
TRBV27	-	-	TRBJ2-7	TGTGCCAGCAGTTTATCGGGGGACTACGAGCAGTACTTC	CASSLSGDYEQYF
TRBV2	-	TRBD2	TRBJ2-1	TGTGCCAGCGGGGGGGATCTAGCTTCTCGCGGGAATGAGCAGTTCTTC	CASGGDLASRGNEQFF
TRBV7-2	-	TRBD1	TRBJ2-1	TGTGCCAGCAGCCCACAGGGGCGCACCTACAATGAGCAGTTCTTC	CASSPQGRTYNEQFF
TRBV21-1	-	-	TRBJ2-7	TGTGCCAGCAGCGGACTAGCGGGAGGTAGTCTAGTCTACGAGCAGTACTTC	CASSGLAGGSLVYEQYF
TRBV28	-	TRBD2	TRBJ2-7	TGTGCCAGCAGTCCGGGACTAGCGGGAGATGTCTCCTCCTACGAGCAGTACTTC	CASSPGLAGDVSSYEQYF
TRBV5-4	-	-	TRBJ2-5	TGTGCCAGCAGCCCTACTTGGGGCAGTCAAGAGACCCAGTACTTC	CASSPTWGSQETQYF
TRBV6-1	-	TRBD2	TRBJ2-5	TGTGCCAGCAGTGTAGGACTAGCGGGAGGAGGGCTCTGGGAGACCCAGTACTTC	CASSVGLAGGGLWETQYF
TRBV30	-	-	TRBJ2-7	TGTGCCTGGAGTCGGGGTAGCGGATACTACGAGCAGTACTTC	CAWSRGSGYYEQYF
TRBV7-9	once	-	TRBJ2-1	TGTGCCAGCAGCTTAGCTGCTAGAATCGGCGGGAATGAGCAGTTCTTC	CASSLAARIGGNEQFF
TRBV6-5	-	-	TRBJ1-2	TGTGCCAGCAGTCCACAGGGCTATGGCTACACCTTC	CASSPQGYGYTF
TRBV19	-	-	TRBJ1-1	TGTGCCAGCCAGGGCGGTTCTGAAGCTTTCTTT	CASQGGSEAFF
TRBV7-3	-	TRBD2	TRBJ2-1	TGTGCCAGCAGCTCCTTAGCGGGAGGCATCAATGAGCAGTTCTTC	CASSSLAGGINEQFF
TRBV25-1	-	-	TRBJ2-7	TGTGCCAGCAGTGGGTCCCGGGCGGGATTCACCTACGAGCAGTACTTC	CASSGSRAGFTYEQYF
TRBV28	-	-	TRBJ1-5	TGTGCCAGCAGCCCAATCGACAGAAATAGCAATCAGCCCCAGCATTTT	CASSPIDRNSNQPQHF
TRBV15	once	TRBD1	TRBJ2-7	TGTGCCACCAGCATAGGGACAGCAATCTACGAGCAGTACTTC	CATSIGTAIYEQYF
TRBV5-6	-	TRBD1	TRBJ1-1	TGTGCCAGCAGCCCCAGAATTACAGGGGGTTACACTGAAGCTTTCTTT	CASSPRITGGYTEAFF
TRBV9	-	-	TRBJ1-1	TGTGCCAGCAGTTTGGGCACAATGAACACTGAAGCTTTCTTT	CASSLGTMNTEAFF
TRBV5-4	-	TRBD2	TRBJ2-5	TGTGCCAGCAGCTGGGGACTAGCGGGAGTAGAGGAGACCCAGTACTTC	CASSWGLAGVEETQYF
TRBV28	-	TRBD1	TRBJ1-5	TGTGCCAGCAGAAGACAGGGTGCACTGCCCCAGCATTTT	CASRRQGALPQHF
TRBV5-6	-	TRBD1	TRBJ2-1	TGTGCCAGCAGCTTGGGAGACAGGGATAATGAGCAGTTCTTC	CASSLGDRDNEQFF
TRBV5-1	-	TRBD2	TRBJ2-1	TGCGCCAGCAGCTCGACTAGCGGGATCTACAATGAGCAGTTCTTC	CASSSTSGIYNEQFF
TRBV28	-	-	TRBJ2-5	TGTGCCAGCAGTTTATTGGTTGGGGTGGGAGGGGGAGAGACCCAGTACTTC	CASSLLVGVGGGETQYF
TRBV6-5	once	-	TRBJ2-1	TGTGCCAGCAGTTACCGAGAGGGCCGGCACAATGAGCAGTTCTTC	CASSYREGRHNEQFF
TRBV11-2	-	-	TRBJ2-3	TGTGCCAGCAGCCCCCGCTTCCGGGCCCCGGGCTCAGATACGCAGTATTTT	CASSPRFRAPGSDTQYF
TRBV9	-	-	TRBJ1-2	TGTGCCAGCAGCGGATTAGGGGGTTATGGCTACACCTTC	CASSGLGGYGYTF
TRBV27	-	TRBD1	TRBJ2-3	TGTGCCAGCACAAACAGGGGGCCGACAGATACGCAGTATTTT	CASTNRGPTDTQYF
TRBV7-9	-	TRBD2	TRBJ2-1	TGTGCCAGCAGCCCCGCAAGAGGGACTAGCGGGTATAATGAGCAGTTCTTC	CASSPARGTSGYNEQFF
TRBV13	-	-	TRBJ2-3	TGTGCCAGCAGCCAAGAAATTAGCACAGATACGCAGTATTTT	CASSQEISTDTQYF
TRBV7-8	-	-	TRBJ2-1	TGTGCCAGCAGCTTAGTCCTGACAGGATACAATGAGCAGTTCTTC	CASSLVLTGYNEQFF
TRBV2	-	-	TRBJ2-7	TGTGCCACCATGGCTTTGGGAGAGCAGTACTTC	CATMALGEQYF
TRBV30	once	-	TRBJ2-7	TGTGCCTGGAGCCAGGGGTTATCCTACGAGCAGTACTTC	CAWSQGLSYEQYF